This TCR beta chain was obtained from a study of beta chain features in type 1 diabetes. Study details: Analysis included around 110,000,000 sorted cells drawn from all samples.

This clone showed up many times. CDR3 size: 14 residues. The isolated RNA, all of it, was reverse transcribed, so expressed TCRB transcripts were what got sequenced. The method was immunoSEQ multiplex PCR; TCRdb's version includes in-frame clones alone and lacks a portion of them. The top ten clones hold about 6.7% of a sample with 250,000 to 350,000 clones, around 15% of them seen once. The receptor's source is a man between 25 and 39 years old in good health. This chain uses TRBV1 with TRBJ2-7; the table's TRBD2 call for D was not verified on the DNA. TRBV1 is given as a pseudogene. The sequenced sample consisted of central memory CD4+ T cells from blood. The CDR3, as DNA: TGCACCAGCAGCCAGAGGAGGGACGCGATTATCATGGGCTTC. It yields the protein CTSSQRRDAIIMGF.